This T cell receptor beta chain was sequenced in a study of cytomegalovirus exposure and HLA in healthy donors. Primers: 60 Vbeta forward and 13 Jbeta reverse. Clones were sequenced by immunoSEQ multiplex PCR, and TCRdb holds only the in-frame ones, with some missing. The data contain roughly 110,000 clones, over 75% of them singletons. The CDR3 loop spans 13 amino acids. Germline V gene data show CDR1 as KGHSH and CDR2 as LQKENI. Trimming cost V 4 bases and J 3 bases; bases outside gene matches: 2. General study findings and limits: For most TCR beta V segments, an earlier analysis put the productive rate at about 90% or about 30% of the time. TCR beta sequences reportedly predicted most subjects' HLA-A and HLA-B alleles accurately. The CMV antigen specificity of a few CMV-associated chains was confirmed through in vitro analysis.

Remarks on this clone: Antigen unknown.

Healthy people donating bone marrow made up the donors. The chain employs TRBV18 and TRBJ1-2; 7 bases agree with TRBD1. This TCR was sampled from a man aged 30 to 39 in good health and CMV-seronegative. The sample taken for sequencing was PBMCs. The CDR3 protein is CASSLDRDYGYTF. The CDR3 DNA reads as TGTGCCAGCTCACTCGACAGGGACTATGGCTACACCTTC.